The 10 T cell receptor beta chains below were found in one sample sequenced in a study of T cell responses to AZD1222 COVID-19 vaccine. This table comes from immunoSEQ multiplex PCR, and its TCRdb copy is limited to in-frame clones, with some not included. The data contain about 150,000 clones, more than 80% of them singletons. The material was peripheral blood, obtained 28 days after the second AZD1222 dose. The origin of the receptors is an adult who received the AZD1222 COVID-19 vaccine.

With regard to this clone: The same CDR3 also results from other DNA sequences found in this sample. The rearrangement links TRBV5-1 to TRBJ2-3; D ambiguous. V lost 1 base, J lost 6 bases, and 6 bases lay in between. CDR3 length equals 12 residues. Looked up from germline, CDR1 is SGHRS and CDR2 is YFSETQ. CDR3 DNA: TGCGCCAGCAGCTTGTTGACGGATACGCAGTATTTT. Its protein is CASSLLTDTQYF.

This chain connects TRBV2 to TRBJ1-1; maybe TRBD1 (5 bases). The CDR3 covers 15 residues. Germline CDR1 and CDR2: SNHLY and FYNNEI. Trimming cost V 3 bases and J 1 base, with 12 bases left between them. The CDR3 DNA is TGTGCCAGCAGTGAGACGGGACGGAGGAACACTGAAGCTTTCTTT. It specifies CASSETGRRNTEAFF.

The chain employs TRBV12-3 or TRBV12-4 and TRBJ1-5; D unclear. The CDR3 totals 11 residues. The V and J ends lost 5 bases and 9 bases respectively, with 8 bases between them. CDR3 sequence (DNA): TGTGCCAGCAGTGCCGGCCGGCCCCAGCATTTT. Translating it yields CASSAGRPQHF.

DNA of the CDR3: TGTGCCACCAGCAGAGCACTAGGGCTAAACAATGAGCAGTTCTTC. Translated, it gives CATSRALGLNNEQFF. This chain links TRBV15 with TRBJ2-1; possible D gene TRBD2, 5 bases. V was pared by 1 base and J by 5 bases, with 12 bases between. The CDR3 runs to 15 residues. The germline V gene encodes CDR1 LNHNV and CDR2 YYDKDF (reference sequence).

This sequence joins TRBV6-6 and TRBJ2-1; 9 bases are shared with TRBD2. V trimming: 2 bases; J trimming: 6 bases; junction bases outside the gene matches: 5. Germline assignment: CDR1 MNHNY and CDR2 SVGAGI (reference sequence). CDR3 length equals 15 residues. The CDR3 spells CASSYDLAGTNEQFF. CDR3 in DNA: TGTGCCAGCAGTTACGACCTAGCGGGAACCAATGAGCAGTTCTTC.

The rearrangement joins TRBV6-5 to TRBJ2-7; 7 positions match TRBD1. The germline V gene encodes CDR1 MNHEY and CDR2 SVGAGI. The CDR3 length is 15 residues. The V and J ends lost 6 bases and 0 bases, in that order; junction bases with no gene match: 8. The CDR3 protein is CASSVRQGLSYEQYF. Written as DNA, the CDR3 is TGTGCCAGCAGCGTCAGACAGGGCCTCTCCTACGAGCAGTACTTC.

The rearrangement links TRBV7-9 to TRBJ2-7; D is undetermined. The ends were cut back, 1 base at V and 2 bases at J, with 9 bases in the middle. The germline CDR1 and CDR2 sequences are SEHNR and FQNEAQ (reference sequence). CDR3 length equals 14 residues. The CDR3 is CASSLGITPYEQYF. The CDR3 DNA is TGTGCCAGCAGCTTAGGTATCACCCCCTACGAGCAGTACTTC. Filled out from reference TRBV7-9 and TRBJ2-7, the complete variable domain reads DTGVSQNPRHKITKRGQNVTFRCDPISEHNRLYWYRQTLGQGPEFLTYFQNEAQLEKSRLLSDRFSAERPKGSFSTLEIQRTEQGDSAMYLCASSLGITPYEQYFGPGTRLTVT.

The CDR3 sequence: CASSGPPGQGAGELFF. For the CDR3, the DNA is TGTGCCAGCAGTGGACCCCCGGGACAGGGGGCCGGGGAGCTGTTTTTT. V gene TRBV6-1 combines with J gene TRBJ2-2; 11 nucleotides align to TRBD1. The CDR3 totals 16 residues. V lost 4 bases, J lost 6 bases, and 7 bases stayed unmatched. Per the germline V gene, CDR1 is MNHNS and CDR2 is SASEGT.

This sequence joins TRBV12-3 or TRBV12-4 and TRBJ1-5, with 8 bases that match TRBD1. With 9 bases clipped from V and 2 bases from J, the junction kept 3 bases outside the gene matches. The CDR3 has 13 residues. For the CDR3, the DNA is TGTGCCAGTCAGGACAGGGGCAATCAGCCCCAGCATTTT. Amino acids: CASQDRGNQPQHF.

This chain joins TRBV5-1 and TRBJ1-1; 8 bases line up with TRBD1. The CDR3 loop spans 13 amino acids. Germline values: CDR1 SGHRS, CDR2 YFSETQ. Trimming cost V 0 bases and J 6 bases; bases outside gene matches: 1. The CDR3 nucleotides read TGCGCCAGCAGCTTGGGACAGGGGTCTGAAGCTTTCTTT. Translating it yields CASSLGQGSEAFF.